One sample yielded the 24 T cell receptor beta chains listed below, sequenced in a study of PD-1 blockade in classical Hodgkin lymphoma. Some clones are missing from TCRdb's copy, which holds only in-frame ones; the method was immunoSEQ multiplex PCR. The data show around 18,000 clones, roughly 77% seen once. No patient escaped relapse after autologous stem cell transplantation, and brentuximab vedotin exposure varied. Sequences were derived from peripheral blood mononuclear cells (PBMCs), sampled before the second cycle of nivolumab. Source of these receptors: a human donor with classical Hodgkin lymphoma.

CDR3 loop: CAISESTANQPQHF. In nucleotides, the CDR3 is TGTGCCATCAGTGAGTCGACAGCTAATCAGCCCCAGCATTTT. The chain combines TRBV10-3 with TRBJ1-5; weak D call: TRBD1 (5 bases). Germline V lookup: CDR1 ENHRY, CDR2 SYGVKD. V lost 0 bases to trimming and J lost 4 bases, with 7 bases between them. The CDR3 is 14 amino acids.

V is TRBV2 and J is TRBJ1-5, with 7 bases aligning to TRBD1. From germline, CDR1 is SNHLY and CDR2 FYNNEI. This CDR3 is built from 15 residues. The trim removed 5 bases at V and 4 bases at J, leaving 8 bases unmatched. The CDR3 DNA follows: TGTGCCAGCAGTATACAGGGGCCCGGAAATCAGCCCCAGCATTTT. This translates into CASSIQGPGNQPQHF.

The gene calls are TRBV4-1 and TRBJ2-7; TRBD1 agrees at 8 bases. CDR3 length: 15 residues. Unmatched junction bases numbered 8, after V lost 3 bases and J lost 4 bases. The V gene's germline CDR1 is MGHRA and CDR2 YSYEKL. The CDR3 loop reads CASSQLGQGGYEQYF. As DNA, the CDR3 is TGCGCCAGCAGCCAGCTCGGACAGGGTGGGTACGAGCAGTACTTC.

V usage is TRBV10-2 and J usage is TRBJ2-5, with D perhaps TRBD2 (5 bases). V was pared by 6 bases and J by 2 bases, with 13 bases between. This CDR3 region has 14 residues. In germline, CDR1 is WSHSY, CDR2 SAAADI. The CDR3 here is CASSVLGWQETQYF. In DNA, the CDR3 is TGCGCCAGCAGCGTACTAGGGTGGCAAGAGACCCAGTACTTC.

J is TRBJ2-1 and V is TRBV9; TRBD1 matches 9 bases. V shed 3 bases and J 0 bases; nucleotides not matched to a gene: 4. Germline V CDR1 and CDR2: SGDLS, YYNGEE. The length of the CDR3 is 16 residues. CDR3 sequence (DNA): TGTGCCAGCAGCGCCGGGACAGGGCCCTCCTACAATGAGCAGTTCTTC. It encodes CASSAGTGPSYNEQFF. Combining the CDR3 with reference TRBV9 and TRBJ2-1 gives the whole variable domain DSGVTQTPKHLITATGQRVTLRCSPRSGDLSVYWYQQSLDQGLQFLIQYYNGEERAKGNILERFSAQQFPDLHSELNLSSLELGDSALYFCASSAGTGPSYNEQFFGPGTRLTVL.

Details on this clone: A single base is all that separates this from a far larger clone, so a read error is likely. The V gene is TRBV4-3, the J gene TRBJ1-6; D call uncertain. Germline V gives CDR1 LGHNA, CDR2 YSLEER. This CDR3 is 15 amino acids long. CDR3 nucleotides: TGCGTCAGCAGCCAAGGCCGGGCCCGCTACTCACCCCTCCACTTT. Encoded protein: CVSSQGRARYSPLHF.

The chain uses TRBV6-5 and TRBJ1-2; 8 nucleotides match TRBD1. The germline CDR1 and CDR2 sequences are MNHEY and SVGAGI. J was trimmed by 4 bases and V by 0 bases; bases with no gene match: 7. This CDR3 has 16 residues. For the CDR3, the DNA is TGTGCCAGCAGTTACTCTGGGTCAGGGGGCGGCTATGGCTACACCTTC. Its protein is CASSYSGSGGGYGYTF.

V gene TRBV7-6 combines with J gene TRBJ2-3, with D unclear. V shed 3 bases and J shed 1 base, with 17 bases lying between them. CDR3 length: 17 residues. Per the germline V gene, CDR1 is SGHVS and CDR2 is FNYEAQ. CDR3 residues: CASSFPTSPRGTDTQYF. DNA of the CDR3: TGTGCCAGCAGCTTCCCAACCAGTCCCCGGGGCACAGATACGCAGTATTTT.

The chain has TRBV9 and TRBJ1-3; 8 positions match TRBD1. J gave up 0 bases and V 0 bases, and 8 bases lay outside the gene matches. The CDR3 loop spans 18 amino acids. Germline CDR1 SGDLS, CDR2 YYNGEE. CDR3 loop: CASSVVDPGQGSGNTIYF. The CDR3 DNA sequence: TGTGCCAGCAGCGTAGTAGACCCCGGACAGGGCTCTGGAAACACCATATATTTT.

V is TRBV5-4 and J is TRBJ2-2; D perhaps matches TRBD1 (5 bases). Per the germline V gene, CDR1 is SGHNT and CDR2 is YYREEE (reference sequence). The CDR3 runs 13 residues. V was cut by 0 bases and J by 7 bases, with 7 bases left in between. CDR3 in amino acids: CASSLDDSGELFF. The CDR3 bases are TGTGCCAGCAGCTTGGACGACAGCGGGGAGCTGTTTTTT.

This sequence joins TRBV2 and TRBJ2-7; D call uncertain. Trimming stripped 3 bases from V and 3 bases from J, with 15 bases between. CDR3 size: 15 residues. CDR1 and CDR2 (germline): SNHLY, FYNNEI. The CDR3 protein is CASSDSRFTFYEQYF. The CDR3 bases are TGTGCCAGCAGTGACTCTAGGTTCACCTTCTACGAGCAGTACTTC.

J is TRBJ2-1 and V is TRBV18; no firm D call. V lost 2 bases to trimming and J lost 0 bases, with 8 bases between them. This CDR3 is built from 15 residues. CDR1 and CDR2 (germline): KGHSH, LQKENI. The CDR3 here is CASSPGSTSYNEQFF. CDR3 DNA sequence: TGTGCCAGCTCACCAGGCTCGACCTCCTACAATGAGCAGTTCTTC.

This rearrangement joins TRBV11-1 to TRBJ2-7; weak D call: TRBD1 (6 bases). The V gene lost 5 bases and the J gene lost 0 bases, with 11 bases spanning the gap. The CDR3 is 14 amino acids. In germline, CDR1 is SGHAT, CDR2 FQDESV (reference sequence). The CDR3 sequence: CASSLTGISYEQYF. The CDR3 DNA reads TGTGCCAGCAGCCTAACAGGGATCTCCTACGAGCAGTACTTC.

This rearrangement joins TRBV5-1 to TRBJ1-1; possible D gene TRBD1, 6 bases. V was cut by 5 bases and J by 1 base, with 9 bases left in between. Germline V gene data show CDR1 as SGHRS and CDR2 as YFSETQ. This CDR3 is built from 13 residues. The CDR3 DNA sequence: TGCGCCAGCAGTGACAGGAGGAACACTGAAGCTTTCTTT. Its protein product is CASSDRRNTEAFF.

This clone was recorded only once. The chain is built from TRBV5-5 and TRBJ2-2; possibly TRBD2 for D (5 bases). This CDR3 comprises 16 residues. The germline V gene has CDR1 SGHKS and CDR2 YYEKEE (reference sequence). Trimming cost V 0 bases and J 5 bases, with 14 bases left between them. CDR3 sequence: CASSLAVRVRTGELFF. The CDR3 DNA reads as TGTGCCAGCAGCTTGGCCGTGAGGGTTAGGACCGGGGAGCTGTTTTTT.

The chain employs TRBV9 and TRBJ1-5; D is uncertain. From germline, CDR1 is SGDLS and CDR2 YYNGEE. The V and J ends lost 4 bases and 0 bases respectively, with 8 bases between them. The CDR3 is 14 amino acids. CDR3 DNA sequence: TGTGCCAGCAGCAGAGAATCTAGCAATCAGCCCCAGCATTTT. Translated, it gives CASSRESSNQPQHF.

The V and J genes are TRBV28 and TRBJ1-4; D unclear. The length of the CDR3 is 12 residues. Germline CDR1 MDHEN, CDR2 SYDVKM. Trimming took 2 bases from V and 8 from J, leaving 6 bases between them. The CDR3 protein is CASSLLGEKLFF. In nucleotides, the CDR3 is TGTGCCAGCAGTTTACTGGGGGAAAAACTGTTTTTT.

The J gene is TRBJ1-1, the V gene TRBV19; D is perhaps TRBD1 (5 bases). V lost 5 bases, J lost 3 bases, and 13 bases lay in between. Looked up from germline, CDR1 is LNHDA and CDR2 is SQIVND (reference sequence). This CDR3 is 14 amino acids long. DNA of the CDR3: TGTGCCAGTAGTGCGCCCGACAGACACACTGAAGCTTTCTTT. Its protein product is CASSAPDRHTEAFF.

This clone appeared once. The chain's CDR3 is CATSRDRTSGNTIYF. The CDR3 nucleotides read TGTGCCACCAGCAGAGACAGGACCTCTGGAAACACCATATATTTT. J is TRBJ1-3 and V is TRBV15; D is unclear. The CDR3 is 15 residues long. Germline V gene data show CDR1 as LNHNV and CDR2 as YYDKDF (reference sequence). The V gene lost 0 bases and the J gene lost 0 bases, with 6 bases spanning the gap.

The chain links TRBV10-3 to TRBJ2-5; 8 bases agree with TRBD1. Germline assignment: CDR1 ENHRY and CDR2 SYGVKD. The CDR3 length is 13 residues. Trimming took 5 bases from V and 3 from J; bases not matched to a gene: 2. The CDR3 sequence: CAISQDREETQYF. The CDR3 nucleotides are TGTGCCATCAGTCAGGACAGGGAAGAGACCCAGTACTTC.

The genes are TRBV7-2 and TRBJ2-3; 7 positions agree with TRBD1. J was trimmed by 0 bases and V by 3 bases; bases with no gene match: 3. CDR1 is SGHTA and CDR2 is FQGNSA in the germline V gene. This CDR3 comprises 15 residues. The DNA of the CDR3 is TGTGCCAGCAGCTTTAGGGGGCAGAGCACAGATACGCAGTATTTT. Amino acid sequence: CASSFRGQSTDTQYF.

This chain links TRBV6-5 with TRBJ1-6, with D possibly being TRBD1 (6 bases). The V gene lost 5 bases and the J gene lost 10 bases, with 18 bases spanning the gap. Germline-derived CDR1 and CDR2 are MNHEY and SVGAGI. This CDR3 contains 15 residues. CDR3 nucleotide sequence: TGTGCCAGCAGTCAACGGACGTCTACAGGGTCACCCCTCCACTTT. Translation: CASSQRTSTGSPLHF.

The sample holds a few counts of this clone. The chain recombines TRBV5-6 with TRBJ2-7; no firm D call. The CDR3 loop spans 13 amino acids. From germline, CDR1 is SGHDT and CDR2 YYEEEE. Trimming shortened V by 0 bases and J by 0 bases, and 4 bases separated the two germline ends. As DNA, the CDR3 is TGTGCCAGCAGCTTGGAGATCTCCTACGAGCAGTACTTC. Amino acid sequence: CASSLEISYEQYF.

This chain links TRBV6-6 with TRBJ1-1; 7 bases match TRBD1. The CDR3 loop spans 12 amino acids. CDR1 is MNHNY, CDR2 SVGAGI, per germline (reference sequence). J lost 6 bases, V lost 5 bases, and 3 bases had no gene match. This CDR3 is CASSQGGPEAFF. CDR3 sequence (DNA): TGTGCCAGCAGTCAAGGGGGCCCTGAAGCTTTCTTT.